This entry features one T cell receptor beta chain sequence. The data were obtained in a study of technical replicates of blood from a handful of donors. Trimming took off 5 bases at V and 4 bases at J, with 17 bases between the two ends. From germline, CDR1 is SGHTA and CDR2 FQGNSA. The CDR3 totals 15 residues. Sequenced by immunoSEQ multiplex PCR; TCRdb stores in-frame clones only, minus some. In the table there are 65,000 to 80,000 clones, roughly 98% of which are singletons. The chain uses TRBV7-2 and TRBJ2-5, with D possibly matching TRBD1 (6 bases). The TCR sequence derives from a human donor in good health. Sequenced input: T cells isolated from PBMCs. The CDR3 here is CASSLRGTLGETQYF. The DNA of the CDR3 is TGTGCCAGCAGCCTAAGGGGGACCCTCGGAGAGACCCAGTACTTC.